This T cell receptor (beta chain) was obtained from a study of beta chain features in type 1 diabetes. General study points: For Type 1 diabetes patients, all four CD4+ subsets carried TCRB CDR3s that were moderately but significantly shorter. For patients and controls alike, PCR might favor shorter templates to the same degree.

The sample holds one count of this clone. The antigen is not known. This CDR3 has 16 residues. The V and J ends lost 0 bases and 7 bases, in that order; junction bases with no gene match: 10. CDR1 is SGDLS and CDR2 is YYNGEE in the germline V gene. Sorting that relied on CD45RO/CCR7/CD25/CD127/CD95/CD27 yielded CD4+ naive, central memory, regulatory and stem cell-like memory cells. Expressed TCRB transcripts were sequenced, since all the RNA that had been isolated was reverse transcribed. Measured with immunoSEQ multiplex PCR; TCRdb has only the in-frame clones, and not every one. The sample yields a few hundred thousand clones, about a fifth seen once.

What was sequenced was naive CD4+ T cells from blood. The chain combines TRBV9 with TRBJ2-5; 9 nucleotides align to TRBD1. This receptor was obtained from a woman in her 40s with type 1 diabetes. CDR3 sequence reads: CASSVEVGQGLGTQYF. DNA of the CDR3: TGTGCCAGCAGCGTAGAAGTGGGACAGGGCCTGGGGACCCAGTACTTC.